This T cell receptor beta chain was observed in a study of tumor-infiltrating lymphocytes in glioblastoma multiforme. Study-wide findings and caveats: TCR plus mutation findings rest on a single glioblastoma patient.

Three nested ARM-PCR rounds with V-beta and C-beta primers built TCRB libraries. Input was 0.4 to 0.55 ug total RNA, reverse-transcribed with a C-beta primer. TCRdb re-called the multiplex PCR reads with MiXCR, one entry per CDR3 protein. The data hold roughly 13,000 distinct CDR3 sequences, with 64% observed a single time. Concerning this clonotype itself: What it binds is not known. A junction end diverges from the germline sequence, so it may reflect a read error.

The CDR3 contains 16 residues. Germline loops: CDR1 SGHAT, CDR2 FQNNGV. Sequenced material: brain tumor tissue. The TCR sequence derives from a male donor with glioblastoma. The V and J genes are TRBV11-2 and TRBJ1-1, with D possibly TRBD1 on 5 matching bases. CDR3 residues: CASSLVSGTANTGAFF. Written as DNA, the CDR3 is TGTGCCAGCAGCTTAGTAAGCGGGACCGCCAACACTGGAGCTTTCTTT.